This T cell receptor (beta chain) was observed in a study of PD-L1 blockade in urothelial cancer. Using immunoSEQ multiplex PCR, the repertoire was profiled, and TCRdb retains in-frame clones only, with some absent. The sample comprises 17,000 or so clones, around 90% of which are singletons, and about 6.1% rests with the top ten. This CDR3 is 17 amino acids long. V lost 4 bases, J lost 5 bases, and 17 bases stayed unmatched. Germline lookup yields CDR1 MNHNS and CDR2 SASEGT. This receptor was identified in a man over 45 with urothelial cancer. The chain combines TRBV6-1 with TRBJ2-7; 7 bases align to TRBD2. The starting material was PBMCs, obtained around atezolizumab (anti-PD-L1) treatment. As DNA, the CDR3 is TGTGCCAGCAGTGGCGACAAAAGGACTAGGAAGATTAACGAGCAGTACTTC. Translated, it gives CASSGDKRTRKINEQYF.